One sample yielded the 13 T cell receptor beta chains listed below, sequenced in a study of T cells in Graves' hyperthyroidism and ophthalmopathy. RNA transcripts gave rise to amplified TCR beta CDR3 regions. The study used the HTBI primer set for a first-round RT-PCR of the TCR CDR3. TCRdb fed the multiplex PCR reads into MiXCR, producing one record per CDR3 protein. Found here are roughly 250,000 distinct CDR3 sequences, around 20% of them singletons; the top ten hold around 62%. The sample comprised blood. These receptors were obtained from a man aged 25-45 years with Graves' ophthalmopathy.

This clonotype was counted ten times or more. This sequence joins TRBV6-1 and TRBJ2-7; D gene uncertain. The germline V gene encodes CDR1 MNHNS and CDR2 SASEGT. This CDR3 is 12 amino acids long. Deletions cut 5 bases from V and 6 bases from J, with 11 bases between. Here the CDR3 DNA reads TGTGCCAGCAGTTATGAGTCCCTCGAGCAGTACTTC. This sequence encodes CASSYESLEQYF.

The chain has TRBV2 and TRBJ1-5; D unresolved. Germline V CDR1 and CDR2: SNHLY, FYNNEI. V shed 8 bases and J shed 4 bases, with 15 bases lying between them. This CDR3 has 14 residues. In DNA, the CDR3 is TGTGCCAGCCAGGAGGACCCTGGGAATCAGCCCCAGCATTTT. It codes for CASQEDPGNQPQHF.

The chain combines TRBV5-1 with TRBJ2-5; D may be TRBD1 (5 bases). The CDR3 spans 15 residues. V gave up 0 bases and J gave up 4 bases, with 13 bases separating them. The germline V gene has CDR1 SGHRS and CDR2 YFSETQ. CDR3 sequence (DNA): TGCGCCAGCAGCTTGGAAGTTGGGGCGGTAGAGACCCAGTACTTC. Its protein product is CASSLEVGAVETQYF.

This clonotype has ten or more counts. J is TRBJ2-1 and V is TRBV11-3; the D gene could be TRBD1 or TRBD2 (5 bases each). The CDR3 length is 13 residues. CDR1 is SGHNT, CDR2 YENEEA, per germline. V was cut by 6 bases and J by 7 bases, with 13 bases left in between. CDR3 protein: CASSGGEVNEQFF. The CDR3 nucleotides read TGTGCCAGCAGTGGGGGTGAAGTAAATGAGCAGTTCTTC. Using reference TRBV11-3 and TRBJ2-1 for the parts outside the CDR3, the full variable domain is EAGVVQSPRYKIIEKKQPVAFWCNPISGHNTLYWYLQNLGQGPELLIRYENEEAVDDSQLPKDRFSAERLKGVDSTLKIQPAELGDSAVYLCASSGGEVNEQFFGPGTRLTVL.

The V call is TRBV27, the J call TRBJ1-2; D not resolved. From germline, CDR1 is MNHEY and CDR2 SMNVEV (reference sequence). CDR3 length: 13 residues. The V end was cut by 3 bases, the J end by 5 bases, with 10 bases between. The CDR3 nucleotides read TGTGCCAGCAGTTTTAGGGCAGAATATGGCTACACCTTC. Translating gives CASSFRAEYGYTF.

A few counts support this clonotype. CDR3 amino acids: CASSPAGTRGNNEQFF. As DNA, the CDR3 is TGTGCCAGCAGCCCGGCCGGGACTAGGGGAAACAATGAGCAGTTCTTC. The rearrangement uses TRBV7-2 and TRBJ2-1, with 8 bases aligning to TRBD2. With 5 bases clipped from V and 5 bases from J, the junction kept 11 bases outside the gene matches. The germline CDR1 and CDR2 sequences are SGHTA and FQGNSA. This CDR3 is 16 amino acids long.

This clonotype was found a few times. The rearrangement joins TRBV11-2 to TRBJ2-3, with 13 bases matching TRBD2. Per the germline V gene, CDR1 is SGHAT and CDR2 is FQNNGV. The CDR3 extends over 18 amino acids. V was pared by 2 bases and J by 5 bases, with 10 bases of the junction left unmatched. CDR3 in DNA: TGTGCCAGCAGCTTACGAGGACTAGCGGGAGCTTTAGGAGATACGCAGTATTTT. Protein product: CASSLRGLAGALGDTQYF.

The V gene is TRBV4-1, the J gene TRBJ2-6, with TRBD1 matching 8 bases. V was clipped by 3 bases and J by 1 base; unmatched bases: 8. The CDR3 length is 18 residues. Germline CDR1 reads MGHRA; CDR2 reads YSYEKL. As DNA, the CDR3 is TGCGCCAGCAGCCATGCAGACAGGGGACGTTCTGGGGCCAACGTCCTGACTTTC. This translates into CASSHADRGRSGANVLTF.

This clonotype occurred many times. This chain links TRBV5-1 with TRBJ1-1, with D uncertain. V was pared by 4 bases and J by 4 bases, with 14 bases between. Germline loops: CDR1 SGHRS, CDR2 YFSETQ. The CDR3 is 14 residues long. The CDR3 is CASSRAGRLTEAFF. DNA of the CDR3: TGCGCCAGCAGCCGCGCCGGACGGCTCACTGAAGCTTTCTTT.

This clonotype has ten or more counts. V is TRBV3-1 and J is TRBJ2-2; 13 bases line up with TRBD2. The CDR3 is 17 residues long. Germline V lookup: CDR1 LGHDT, CDR2 YNNKEL (reference sequence). J lost 4 bases, V lost 5 bases, and 7 bases had no gene match. Written as DNA, the CDR3 is TGTGCCAGCAGCATGACTAGCGGGAGGTCTACCACCGGGGAGCTGTTTTTT. Its translation is CASSMTSGRSTTGELFF.

The table lists this clonotype with a few counts. The CDR3: CATSRYSSNTEAFF. The CDR3 nucleotides read TGTGCCACCAGCAGATACAGCTCGAACACTGAAGCTTTCTTT. The V gene is TRBV15, the J gene TRBJ1-1; D is unclear. The CDR3 extends over 14 amino acids. Trimming took 2 bases from V and 1 from J, leaving 8 bases between them. Germline V gives CDR1 LNHNV, CDR2 YYDKDF (reference sequence).

V and J are TRBV5-1 and TRBJ2-3; D perhaps matches TRBD1 (6 bases). V was cut by 0 bases and J by 0 bases, with 8 bases left in between. The CDR3 is 15 amino acids. Per germline, CDR1 SGHRS and CDR2 YFSETQ. CDR3 sequence: CASSLEGHSTDTQYF. CDR3 DNA sequence: TGCGCCAGCAGCTTGGAGGGACATAGCACAGATACGCAGTATTTT.

There are many counts of this clonotype. The chain is built from TRBV5-1 and TRBJ2-7, with D perhaps TRBD1 (5 bases). The V end lost 4 bases, the J end lost 4 bases, and 15 bases lay between the germline ends. CDR1 SGHRS and CDR2 YFSETQ come from the germline V gene. CDR3 length: 14 residues. The CDR3 DNA reads TGCGCCAGCAGCCCGGACGGGCAGGGATACGAGCAGTACTTC. Protein: CASSPDGQGYEQYF.